This T cell receptor beta chain was documented in a study of OX40 agonist ivuxolimab in advanced cancers. The wider study: The patients' treatment was ivuxolimab, an agonistic anti-OX40 (CD134) antibody. Approximately 41% of patients had received prior checkpoint inhibitor therapy. Overall study findings and caveats: Within 6 weeks, CD4+ and CD8+ blood T cells expanded clonally at 0.1 to 3.0 mg/kg.

V shed 1 base and J shed 8 bases, with 9 bases lying between them. Germline CDR1 SGHAT, CDR2 FQNNGV. The length of the CDR3 is 14 residues. Here immunoSEQ multiplex PCR was the method, and the copy in TCRdb shows in-frame clones only, minus some. The top ten clones hold 20% to 25% of a sample with some 32,000 clones, 84% of them seen once. As to this clone: Its target is not known.

The sequenced sample was CD4+ or CD8+ T cells sorted from blood, obtained in a trial of the OX40 agonist ivuxolimab. This receptor was identified in an adult with an advanced solid tumor such as melanoma, head and neck, liver or kidney cancer. J is TRBJ1-6 and V is TRBV11-2, with D unclear. The CDR3 DNA reads as TGTGCCAGCAGCTTAGTCCCACGATATTCACCCCTCCACTTT. Translated, it gives CASSLVPRYSPLHF.